This T cell receptor (beta chain) was recorded in a study of blood T cell repertoires in COVID-19. Overall study: There were acute and convalescent COVID-19 samples, and they came from the United States, Italy and Spain.

With V trimmed by 6 bases and J by 7 bases, 7 bases remained unmatched. The germline gives CDR1 MNHEY, CDR2 SMNVEV (reference sequence). This CDR3 spans 14 amino acids. Data came from immunoSEQ multiplex PCR; TCRdb stores just in-frame clones and leaves some out. Among 180,000 or so clones, roughly 87% were seen once, and the ten largest hold roughly 1.2%. The receptor was derived from a human donor with acute COVID-19. The donor label of this sample is uncertain. The specimen was PBMCs or T cells enriched from blood (not recorded which). The V call is TRBV27, the J call TRBJ1-2; 11 bases are shared with TRBD1. The CDR3 loop is CASRPRGTGGGYTF. CDR3 bases: TGTGCCAGCAGGCCAAGGGGGACAGGGGGTGGCTACACCTTC.